A selection of T cell receptor beta chains follows, all from one sample in a study of neoadjuvant anti-PD-1 for oral cavity cancer. This table comes from immunoSEQ multiplex PCR, and its TCRdb copy is limited to in-frame clones, with some not included. The profile shows over 14,000 clones, about 70% of them singletons. Source: PBMCs, taken before nivolumab (anti-PD-1) treatment. These receptors were collected from a person aged 35-79 years with oral cavity squamous cell carcinoma. CDR3s include the opening cysteine and the closing phenylalanine or tryptophan. Each record gives: J gene, V gene, CDR3 protein.

TRBJ2-2,TRBV6-1,CASSLLVRTGELFF
TRBJ1-2,TRBV19,CASRPGQAYGYTF
TRBJ2-7,TRBV10-2,CASAGQSYEQYF
TRBJ2-4,TRBV10-2,CASRRGGGQPGKNIQYF
TRBJ2-1,TRBV11-2,CASSPHGGSPLNEQFF
TRBJ1-2,TRBV6-1,CATRGRDYYGYTF
TRBJ1-6,TRBV7-9,CASSLGTGTTWGSPLHF
TRBJ1-4,TRBV2,CASSAQGVNEKLFF
TRBJ2-7,TRBV7-9,CASSLRWGQESEQYF
TRBJ2-2,TRBV5-1,CASSPTSGSSTGELFF